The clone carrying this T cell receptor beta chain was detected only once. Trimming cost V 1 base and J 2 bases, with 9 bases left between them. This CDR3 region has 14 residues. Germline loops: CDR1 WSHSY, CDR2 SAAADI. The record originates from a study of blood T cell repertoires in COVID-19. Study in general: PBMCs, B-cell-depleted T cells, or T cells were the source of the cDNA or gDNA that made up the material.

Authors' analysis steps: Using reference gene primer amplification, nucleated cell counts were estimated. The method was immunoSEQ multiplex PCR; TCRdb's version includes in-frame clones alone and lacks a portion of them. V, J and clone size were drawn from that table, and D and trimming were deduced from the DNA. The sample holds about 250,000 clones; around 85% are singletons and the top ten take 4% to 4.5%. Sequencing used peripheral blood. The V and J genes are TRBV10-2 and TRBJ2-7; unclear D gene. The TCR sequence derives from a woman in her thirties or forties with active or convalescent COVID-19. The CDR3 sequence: CASSEFPGTYEQYF. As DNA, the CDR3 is TGCGCCAGCAGTGAGTTTCCAGGAACCTACGAGCAGTACTTC.